A selection of T cell receptor beta chains follows, all from one sample in a study of Graves' ophthalmopathy and Graves' hyperthyroidism. TCRdb fed the multiplex PCR reads into MiXCR, producing one record per CDR3 protein. The sample records around 590,000 distinct CDR3 sequences, about 40% being singletons. Sequenced input: peripheral blood or thyroid tissue (not recorded which). These receptors were obtained from an adult man with Graves' hyperthyroidism. Each CDR3 is given with its conserved first and last residue. The order of the fields is J gene, clone size, CDR3 length, D gene, V gene, CDR3 protein, CDR3 DNA. D genes are given only for firm matches. Rows give clone size only sometimes, using once, few, many, or a class for an expanded clone.

TRBJ1-1 | - | 17 | TRBD1 | TRBV12-3/TRBV12-4 | CASSRGTGAPMNTEAFF | TGTGCCAGCAGCCGTGGGACAGGGGCGCCGATGAACACTGAAGCTTTCTTT
TRBJ2-5 | many | 13 | - | TRBV29-1 | CSVWGQNQETQYF | TGCAGCGTATGGGGGCAGAACCAAGAGACCCAGTACTTC
TRBJ1-1 | few | 15 | - | TRBV4-1 | CASNWGPGLETEAFF | TGCGCGAGCAATTGGGGCCCGGGCCTAGAAACTGAAGCTTTCTTT
TRBJ1-2 | many | 12 | - | TRBV20-1 | CSASEQTVGYTF | TGCAGTGCTAGTGAACAGACAGTTGGCTACACCTTC
TRBJ2-7 | - | 15 | TRBD2 | TRBV7-9 | CASSILAGGTGELYF | TGTGCCAGCAGCATACTAGCGGGAGGCACCGGGGAGCTGTACTTC
TRBJ2-1 | many | 16 | TRBD1 | TRBV9 | CASSQSPATGEGEQFF | TGTGCCAGCAGCCAGAGCCCCGCCACAGGGGAAGGTGAGCAGTTCTTC
TRBJ1-1 | - | 10 | TRBD1 | TRBV2 | CATQGTEAFF | TGTGCCACACAGGGGACCGAAGCTTTCTTT
TRBJ1-2 | - | 10 | - | TRBV29-1 | CSVGEGGYTF | TGCAGCGTTGGGGAAGGGGGCTACACCTTC
TRBJ2-2 | many | 17 | - | TRBV7-6 | CASSLVWDTTNTGELFF | TGTGCCAGCAGCTTAGTCTGGGACACCACGAACACCGGGGAGCTGTTTTTT
TRBJ2-1 | - | 13 | - | TRBV6-5 | CASSPLATSEQFF | TGTGCCAGCAGTCCACTCGCAACCTCTGAGCAGTTCTTC
TRBJ2-6 | - | 15 | - | TRBV7-3 | CASSLKASGLNVLTF | TGTGCCAGCAGCTTAAAGGCCAGCGGGCTTAACGTCCTGACTTTC
TRBJ1-1 | - | 11 | - | TRBV7-2 | CAGSLGGGAFF | TGTGCCGGCAGCTTGGGGGGGGGGGCTTTCTTT
TRBJ1-2 | - | 14 | - | TRBV10-2 | CASSGTTANYGYTF | TGCGCCAGCAGCGGTACGACAGCTAACTATGGCTACACCTTC
TRBJ2-7 | many | 11 | - | TRBV2 | CASSGFYEQYF | TGTGCCAGCAGTGGATTCTACGAGCAGTACTTC
TRBJ1-3 | many | 13 | - | TRBV29-1 | CSVNRVSGNTIYF | TGCAGCGTTAACAGGGTCTCTGGAAACACCATATATTTT
TRBJ1-2 | - | 12 | - | TRBV15 | CATGDRNYGYTF | TGTGCCACCGGAGACAGGAACTATGGCTACACCTTC
TRBJ2-2 | many | 14 | - | TRBV5-1 | CASSLEGITGELFF | TGCGCCAGCAGCTTGGAGGGCATCACCGGGGAGCTGTTTTTT
TRBJ2-5 | - | 11 | - | TRBV10-3 | CATAEGETQYF | TGTGCCACCGCAGAGGGAGAGACCCAGTACTTC
TRBJ1-5 | - | 14 | - | TRBV2 | CASSERTGNQPQHF | TGTGCCAGCAGTGAACGGACAGGCAATCAGCCCCAGCATTTT
TRBJ2-7 | many | 11 | - | TRBV29-1 | CSAREGGEQYF | TGCAGCGCCCGCGAGGGAGGCGAGCAGTACTTC
TRBJ2-7 | few | 15 | - | TRBV4-1 | CASSQVLGALDEQYF | TGCGCCAGCAGCCAAGTACTCGGGGCACTCGACGAGCAGTACTTC
TRBJ2-7 | few | 11 | - | TRBV24-1 | CATSERGEQYF | TGTGCCACCAGTGAAAGGGGCGAGCAGTACTTC
TRBJ2-1 | - | 14 | TRBD2 | TRBV20-1 | CSAVSGSAYNEQFF | TGCAGTGCGGTTAGCGGGAGCGCCTACAATGAGCAGTTCTTC
TRBJ2-5 | many | 14 | - | TRBV9 | CASSVMGGPETQYF | TGTGCCAGCAGCGTAATGGGGGGGCCAGAGACCCAGTACTTC
TRBJ1-4 | many | 15 | TRBD1 | TRBV7-6 | CASSPLQGVDEKLFF | TGTGCCAGCAGCCCCCTACAGGGGGTGGATGAAAAACTGTTTTTT
TRBJ2-2 | many | 15 | TRBD2 | TRBV2 | CASNRAGISTGELFF | TGTGCCAGCAACCGAGCGGGGATCTCCACCGGGGAGCTGTTTTTT
TRBJ1-5 | - | 10 | - | TRBV7-9 | CASSPQPQHF | TGTGCCAGCAGCCCTCAGCCCCAGCATTTT
TRBJ2-7 | - | 15 | - | TRBV7-2 | CASSLVSGGNYEQYF | TGTGCCAGCAGCTTGGTCTCAGGGGGGAACTACGAGCAGTACTTC
TRBJ1-5 | - | 15 | - | TRBV2 | CASSEGRISNQPQHF | TGTGCCAGCAGTGAAGGCAGAATCAGCAATCAGCCCCAGCATTTT
TRBJ2-1 | few | 13 | - | TRBV5-4 | CASSLTGQGEQFF | TGTGCCAGCAGCTTGACAGGGCAAGGCGAGCAGTTCTTC
TRBJ1-2 | many | 12 | - | TRBV29-1 | CSVETGVYGYTF | TGCAGCGTGGAGACCGGGGTCTATGGCTACACCTTC
TRBJ1-4 | many | 14 | TRBD1 | TRBV29-1 | CSVIGQDRGVELFF | TGCAGCGTTATCGGACAGGACCGAGGAGTGGAACTGTTTTTT
TRBJ2-7 | many | 15 | TRBD1 | TRBV6-5 | CASSYGTGSSYEQYF | TGTGCCAGCAGTTACGGGACAGGCAGCTCCTACGAGCAGTACTTC
TRBJ2-7 | - | 18 | TRBD2 | TRBV9 | CASSADPSGRGSYNEQYF | TGTGCCAGCAGCGCAGACCCTAGCGGGAGGGGCTCCTACAATGAGCAGTACTTC
TRBJ1-2 | - | 16 | - | TRBV6-5 | CASSYLTVASNYGYTF | TGTGCCAGCAGTTACCTGACAGTAGCTTCTAACTATGGCTACACCTTC
TRBJ1-5 | many | 16 | TRBD1 | TRBV6-1 | CASSGTGLYSNQPQHF | TGTGCCAGCAGTGGGACAGGTTTATATAGCAATCAGCCCCAGCATTTT
TRBJ2-7 | many | 15 | TRBD1 | TRBV20-1 | CSARGGRDRALEQYF | TGCAGTGCTAGAGGAGGTCGAGACAGGGCCCTCGAGCAGTACTTC
TRBJ1-4 | many | 14 | - | TRBV12-3/TRBV12-4 | CASSLRAGNEKLFF | TGTGCCAGCAGCCTCAGGGCGGGTAATGAAAAACTGTTTTTT
TRBJ1-1 | many | 14 | - | TRBV9 | CASSSSGGNTEAFF | TGTGCCAGCTCCTCTTCCGGGGGGAACACTGAAGCTTTCTTT
TRBJ1-3 | - | 14 | - | TRBV12-3/TRBV12-4 | CASSFRVAGNTIYF | TGTGCCAGCAGTTTCAGGGTGGCTGGAAACACCATATATTTT
TRBJ1-2 | few | 16 | TRBD1 | TRBV4-1 | CASSLTRQGRSYGYTF | TGCGCCAGCAGCCTAACCCGACAGGGGAGAAGCTATGGCTACACCTTC
TRBJ1-2 | - | 16 | - | TRBV11-2 | CASSSTPGQGPYGYTF | TGTGCCAGCAGCTCCACCCCCGGGCAGGGGCCCTATGGCTACACCTTC
TRBJ2-7 | few | 15 | TRBD2 | TRBV20-1 | CSARDPLAGGYEQYF | TGCAGTGCTAGAGACCCCCTAGCGGGAGGTTACGAGCAGTACTTC
TRBJ2-7 | many | 13 | - | TRBV29-1 | CSVEGGTRDEQYF | TGCAGCGTTGAAGGGGGAACAAGGGACGAGCAGTACTTC
TRBJ1-1 | many | 15 | - | TRBV6-1 | CASSDGVMGATEAFF | TGTGCCAGCAGTGACGGAGTAATGGGTGCCACTGAAGCTTTCTTT
TRBJ2-7 | - | 12 | - | TRBV7-9 | CASSLASVEQYF | TGTGCCAGCAGCTTAGCCTCCGTCGAGCAGTACTTC
TRBJ2-7 | few | 16 | TRBD1 | TRBV12-3/TRBV12-4 | CASSLPRQGRYYEQYF | TGTGCCAGCAGTCTCCCCAGACAGGGACGTTACTACGAGCAGTACTTC
TRBJ2-5 | few | 15 | - | TRBV6-1 | CASSEARTYQETQYF | TGTGCCAGCAGTGAAGCGCGGACGTACCAAGAGACCCAGTACTTC
TRBJ1-1 | - | 11 | - | TRBV6-4 | CASSEGGRPFF | TGTGCCAGCTCTGAAGGGGGAAGACCTTTCTTT
TRBJ2-5 | many | 14 | - | TRBV7-2 | CASSPGYRQETQYF | TGTGCCAGCAGCCCAGGGTATCGCCAAGAGACCCAGTACTTC
TRBJ2-7 | - | 15 | TRBD1 | TRBV10-3 | CAISESTGEISEQYF | TGTGCCATCAGTGAGTCGACAGGGGAGATCTCCGAGCAGTACTTC
TRBJ1-5 | many | 15 | TRBD1 | TRBV19 | CASSNGQGAGQPQHF | TGTGCCAGTAGTAATGGACAGGGTGCGGGTCAGCCCCAGCATTTT
TRBJ1-1 | many | 12 | - | TRBV6-1 | CASSQGSGEAFF | TGTGCCAGCAGTCAGGGTTCGGGTGAAGCTTTCTTT
TRBJ2-7 | - | 14 | TRBD1 | TRBV11-2 | CASSLRTGLGEQYF | TGTGCCAGCAGCCTCCGGACAGGGCTGGGCGAGCAGTACTTC
TRBJ1-1 | - | 14 | - | TRBV5-6 | CASSPSLWTTEAFF | TGTGCCAGCAGCCCCAGTCTGTGGACCACTGAAGCTTTCTTT
TRBJ2-6 | many | 17 | - | TRBV12-3/TRBV12-4 | CASSLTGRSSGANVLTF | TGTGCCAGCAGTTTAACAGGGCGCTCTTCTGGGGCCAACGTCCTGACTTTC
TRBJ1-6 | few | 15 | - | TRBV5-1 | CASSLAGARNSPLHF | TGCGCCAGCAGCTTGGCCGGGGCCCGCAATTCACCCCTCCACTTT
TRBJ1-1 | many | 15 | - | TRBV7-9 | CASSFEGQGTTEAFF | TGTGCCAGCAGCTTTGAGGGCCAGGGGACCACTGAAGCTTTCTTT
TRBJ2-5 | once | 15 | TRBD2 | TRBV20-1 | CSARTSGTTLETQYF | TGCAGTGCTAGAACTAGCGGGACTACTCTAGAGACCCAGTACTTC
TRBJ2-2 | few | 16 | - | TRBV2 | CASSELGSRNTGELFF | TGTGCCAGCAGTGAATTAGGTAGTCGGAACACCGGGGAGCTGTTTTTT